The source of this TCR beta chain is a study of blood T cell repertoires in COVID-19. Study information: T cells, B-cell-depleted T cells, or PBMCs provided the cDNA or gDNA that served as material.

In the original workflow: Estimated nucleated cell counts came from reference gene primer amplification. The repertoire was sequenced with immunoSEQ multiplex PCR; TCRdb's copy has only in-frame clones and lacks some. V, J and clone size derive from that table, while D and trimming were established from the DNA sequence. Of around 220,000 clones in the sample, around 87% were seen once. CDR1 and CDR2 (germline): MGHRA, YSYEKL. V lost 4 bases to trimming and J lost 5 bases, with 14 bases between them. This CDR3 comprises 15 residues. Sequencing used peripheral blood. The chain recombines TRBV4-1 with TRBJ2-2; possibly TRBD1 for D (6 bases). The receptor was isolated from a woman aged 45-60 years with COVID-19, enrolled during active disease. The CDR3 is CASSLTGTQTGELFF. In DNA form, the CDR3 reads TGCGCCAGCAGCCTTACCGGGACACAGACCGGGGAGCTGTTTTTT.